The 6 T cell receptor beta chains below come from one sample, sequenced in a study of graft-versus-host responses after intestinal transplantation. For these receptors, no antigen is known. The data were produced by immunoSEQ multiplex PCR, yet TCRdb's version contains in-frame clones alone and is incomplete. Here the sample spans about 36,000 clones, less than 95% being singletons. The sample here was unstimulated CD4+ T cells sorted from spleen or lymph node cells, taken before transplant. The receptors stem from a human donor who was the organ donor for an intestinal transplant.

The chain combines TRBV5-1 with TRBJ1-1; TRBD1 agrees at 12 bases. Germline CDR1 is SGHRS and CDR2 is YFSETQ. This CDR3 is built from 17 residues. Trimming cost V 0 bases and J 1 base; bases outside gene matches: 4. The CDR3 sequence: CASSLEPGQGANTEAFF. The CDR3 DNA is TGCGCCAGCAGCTTGGAACCGGGACAGGGGGCGAACACTGAAGCTTTCTTT. Based on the CDR3 plus reference TRBV5-1 and TRBJ1-1, the full variable domain is KAGVTQTPRYLIKTRGQQVTLSCSPISGHRSVSWYQQTPGQGLQFLFEYFSETQRNKGNFPGRFSGRQFSNSRSEMNVSTLELGDSALYLCASSLEPGQGANTEAFFGQGTRLTVV.

V and J are TRBV6-6 and TRBJ2-5; D ambiguous. Trimming removed 2 bases at V and 5 bases at J, with 9 bases between. CDR1 and CDR2 (germline): MNHNY, SVGAGI (reference sequence). The CDR3 has 13 residues. CDR3 protein: CASSYSVGETQYF. The DNA of the CDR3 is TGTGCCAGCAGTTACAGTGTAGGGGAGACCCAGTACTTC.

The chain is built from TRBV5-4 and TRBJ2-5; the match to TRBD1 covers 7 bases. V lost 0 bases and J lost 11; bases outside the gene matches: 7. Germline V lookup: CDR1 SGHNT, CDR2 YYREEE (reference sequence). This CDR3 has 13 amino acids. The CDR3 loop is CASSLGQGIEQYF. CDR3 sequence (DNA): TGTGCCAGCAGCTTGGGACAGGGTATAGAGCAGTACTTC.

The genes are TRBV30 and TRBJ2-5; the D gene could be TRBD1 or TRBD2 (5 bases each). V gave up 4 bases and J gave up 5 bases, with 11 bases separating them. The germline V gene encodes CDR1 GTSNPN and CDR2 SVGIG (reference sequence). This CDR3 spans 12 amino acids. CDR3 protein: CAWIPGTETQYF. The CDR3 coding sequence is TGTGCCTGGATACCGGGGACGGAGACCCAGTACTTC.

This chain joins TRBV21-1 and TRBJ1-5. TRBV21-1 is a pseudogene segment. The length of the CDR3 is 20 residues. The DNA of the CDR3 is TGTGCCAGCAGCAACAAACCGGGTCCCACACTAAGGGAGGACAATCAGCCCCAGCATTTT. This translates into CASSNKPGPTLREDNQPQHF.

This clone was seen once. The chain employs TRBV4-2 and TRBJ2-5, with 9 bases fitting TRBD2. Trimming cost V 2 bases and J 3 bases; bases outside gene matches: 1. The CDR3 runs to 14 residues. From germline, CDR1 is LGHNA and CDR2 YNFKEQ. The CDR3 DNA is TGTGCCAGCAGCCAAAGACTAGCGGAAGAGACCCAGTACTTC. Translating it yields CASSQRLAEETQYF.